The 16 T cell receptor delta chains listed next were all sequenced from one sample in a study of gamma-delta T cells after stem cell transplantation. TCRdb redid the clone calls on the RT-PCR reads with CATT. The sample has under 6,500 delta-chain clones, 1.5% to 2.5% seen once. The material sequenced was gamma-delta T cells. These receptors all come from a human donor. It is not recorded whose cells these are; they may come from a transplant donor.

On this clone itself: Since a far larger clone is one base different, this is likely a read error. Other DNA variants within this sample encode the same CDR3. The rearrangement links TRDV2 to TRDJ3, with D tentatively TRDD3 (5 bases). Between the trimmed V and J ends, which lost 2 bases and 0 bases, there was a span of 22 bases. The V gene's germline CDR1 is GEAIGNYY and CDR2 EKD. The CDR3 is made up of 21 amino acids. The CDR3 region is CACDKTTGGAASSWDTRQMFF. CDR3 nucleotide sequence: TGTGCCTGTGACAAGACTACTGGAGGAGCCGCTAGCTCCTGGGACACCCGACAGATGTTTTTC.

This clone was counted a few times. A much larger clone lies a single base off, so this may be a read error. Different DNA sequences within this sample yield the same CDR3. The chain couples TRDV2 to TRDJ1, with 11 positions matching TRDD3. Germline V gives CDR1 GEAIGNYY, CDR2 EKD. The ends lost 7 bases at V and 3 bases at J; junction bases unmatched: 18. The CDR3 consists of 18 residues. This CDR3 reads CACDPLGDRRSEADKLIF. The CDR3, as DNA: TGTGCCTGCGACCCACTGGGGGATAGGAGGTCGGAAGCCGATAAACTCATCTTT.

The chain combines TRDV2 with TRDJ1; 13 positions agree with TRDD3. Germline CDR1 reads GEAIGNYY; CDR2 reads EKD. The CDR3 extends over 19 amino acids. V gave up 4 bases and J gave up 1 base; unmatched junction bases: 14. The CDR3 here is CACEGLGTGGYASTDKLIF. The CDR3 DNA is TGTGCCTGTGAAGGGTTGGGTACTGGGGGATACGCTTCCACCGATAAACTCATCTTT.

Turning to this clone: This is likely an artifact of a read error, given a far larger clone one base away. The V call is TRDV2, the J call TRDJ1, with 12 bases fitting TRDD3. This CDR3 is built from 18 residues. The germline V gene has CDR1 GEAIGNYY and CDR2 EKD. Here the CDR3 DNA reads TGTGCCTGTGGCACCGTAGCCTGGGGGATACGGAAATCCGATAAACTCATCTTT. It codes for CACGTVAWGIRKSDKLIF.

This clone was observed a few times. TCRdb records a much larger clone's protein for this DNA, with a difference at residue 9 that likely arises from a read error; the protein given is the translation of the DNA. Other DNA sequences in this sample translate to the same CDR3. The chain couples TRDV2 to TRDJ1, with 10 positions matching TRDD3. J gave up 0 bases and V 0 bases, and 15 bases lay outside the gene matches. This CDR3 region has 20 residues. Germline V gene lookup returns CDR1 GEAIGNYY and CDR2 EKD. CDR3 in amino acids: CACDTVQGLPTGGYTDKLIF. In nucleotides, the CDR3 is TGTGCCTGTGACACCGTACAGGGGCTCCCTACTGGGGGATACACCGATAAACTCATCTTT.

Note on this clone: It differs at one base from a far larger clone, so likely a read error. Within the sample, other DNA sequences also encode this same CDR3. The CDR3 sequence: CACDKLGEPSSWDTRQMFF. DNA of the CDR3: TGTGCCTGTGACAAGCTAGGGGAGCCAAGCTCCTGGGACACCCGACAGATGTTTTTC. The V gene is TRDV2, the J gene TRDJ3, with a weak D call TRDD3 (5 bases). Per the germline V gene, CDR1 is GEAIGNYY and CDR2 is EKD. There are 19 residues in the CDR3. V lost 2 bases, J lost 0 bases, and 16 bases lay in between.

The rearrangement links TRDV2 to TRDJ1; 13 bases match TRDD3. Germline assignment: CDR1 GEAIGNYY and CDR2 EKD. The J segment lost 0 bases and the V segment lost 3 bases, leaving 9 bases of the junction unmatched. CDR3 length: 18 residues. The CDR3, as DNA: TGTGCCTGTGACCGACTGGGGGATACGCGGATGTACACCGATAAACTCATCTTT. This codes for CACDRLGDTRMYTDKLIF.

This clone turned up a few times. The chain uses TRDV2 and TRDJ1; D possibly corresponds to TRDD3 (8 bases). The CDR3 is made up of 21 amino acids. Trimming removed 0 bases at V and 0 bases at J, with 28 bases between. CDR1 is GEAIGNYY, CDR2 EKD, per germline. CDR3 loop: CACDTVGSTGGSYPYTDKLIF. As DNA, the CDR3 is TGTGCCTGTGACACCGTGGGGAGTACTGGGGGTTCCTACCCGTACACCGATAAACTCATCTTT.

Only a few counts were recorded for this clone. The TCRdb record carries a much larger clone's protein, which differs from this DNA's translation at residue 6; a read error is the likely cause, and the protein listed here is the DNA translation. V gene TRDV2 combines with J gene TRDJ3; D might be TRDD3 (5 bases). This CDR3 comprises 19 residues. CDR1 is GEAIGNYY, CDR2 EKD, per germline. Trimming removed 0 bases from V and 0 bases from J, with 14 bases in between. The CDR3 DNA sequence: TGTGCCTGTGACACCAGGGATCCGTTAAGCTCCTGGGACACCCGACAGATGTTTTTC. Translated, it gives CACDTRDPLSSWDTRQMFF.

The genes are TRDV2 and TRDJ1; 7 bases are shared with TRDD3. The CDR3 consists of 16 residues. The V segment lost 2 bases and the J segment 3 bases; nucleotides outside the gene matches: 11. Germline loops: CDR1 GEAIGNYY, CDR2 EKD. The CDR3: CACDKLRDTGPDKLIF. The CDR3 DNA is TGTGCCTGTGACAAGCTGAGGGATACAGGACCCGATAAACTCATCTTT.

This clone came up a few times. A read error is likely here: a far larger clone is one base away. Different DNA sequences within this sample yield the same CDR3. V gene TRDV2 combines with J gene TRDJ2; 9 bases line up with TRDD3. CDR3 length: 17 residues. V lost 3 bases and J lost 4; bases outside the gene matches: 11. Germline V gene lookup returns CDR1 GEAIGNYY and CDR2 EKD. Here the CDR3 reads CACDQVLGDGGTAQLFF. The CDR3 DNA is TGTGCCTGTGACCAAGTACTGGGGGACGGGGGGACAGCACAACTCTTCTTT.

There are a few counts of this clone. The TCRdb protein, from a much larger clone, departs from this DNA's translation at residue 4, likely by read error; the protein shown derives from the DNA. The V gene is TRDV2, the J gene TRDJ1, with 12 bases matching TRDD3. Trimming at V came to 5 bases and at J to 0 bases, leaving 9 bases not matched to a gene. CDR3 length equals 17 residues. Per germline, CDR1 GEAIGNYY and CDR2 EKD. The CDR3 loop reads CACGPLGDTTDTDKLIF. CDR3 DNA sequence: TGTGCCTGTGGCCCACTGGGGGATACTACAGACACCGATAAACTCATCTTT.

Turning to this clone: The TCRdb record carries a much larger clone's protein, which differs from this DNA's translation at residue 4; a read error is the likely cause, and the protein listed here is the DNA translation. The chain uses TRDV2 and TRDJ1; 13 nucleotides match TRDD3. V lost 6 bases to trimming and J lost 3 bases; unmatched junction nucleotides: 9. The CDR3 contains 16 residues. Germline lookup yields CDR1 GEAIGNYY and CDR2 EKD. CDR3 protein: CACNALTGGYADKLIF. The CDR3, as DNA: TGTGCCTGTAACGCATTAACTGGGGGATACGCCGATAAACTCATCTTT.

This clone qualifies as medium-sized (0.01 to 0.1%). The genes are TRDV2 and TRDJ1; unclear D gene. This CDR3 is 17 amino acids long. V shed 0 bases and J shed 3 bases, with 19 bases lying between them. Germline V CDR1 and CDR2: GEAIGNYY, EKD. The CDR3 coding sequence is TGTGCCTGTGACACCGTTTCTGCAGCGGTGAGCGCCGATAAACTCATCTTT. Translation gives CACDTVSAAVSADKLIF.

This clone was observed a handful of times. A read error may be the cause here, since a much bigger clone is one base away. The identical CDR3 is also encoded by other nucleotide sequences in the sample. The rearrangement joins TRDV2 to TRDJ1; tentatively, D is TRDD3 (6 bases). Germline CDR1 and CDR2: GEAIGNYY and EKD. The CDR3 is 15 residues long. The CDR3 sequence is CACDTLGPISDKLIF. Here the CDR3 DNA reads TGTGCCTGCGACACCCTGGGGCCCATTTCGGATAAACTCATCTTT.

To note about this clone: The protein that TCRdb holds for this DNA derives from a much larger clone and differs from the translated DNA at residue 5, which likely indicates a read error; the protein shown here is translated from the DNA. V usage is TRDV2 and J usage is TRDJ1; 11 positions agree with TRDD3. The CDR3 is made up of 15 amino acids. Germline CDR1 GEAIGNYY, CDR2 EKD. With 3 bases clipped from V and 1 base from J, the junction kept 3 bases outside the gene matches. The CDR3 DNA sequence: TGTGCCTGTGACGACTGGGGGATAAGCACCGATAAACTCATCTTT. Encoded protein: CACDDWGISTDKLIF.